This T cell receptor beta chain was observed in a study of blood T cell repertoires in COVID-19. Across the whole study: COVID-19 samples from acute and convalescent phases originated in the United States, Italy and Spain. PBMCs, B-cell-depleted T cells, or T cells provided the cDNA or gDNA that made up the material.

In the authors' methods: Amplification of reference gene primers was used by the study to estimate nucleated cell counts. Here immunoSEQ multiplex PCR was the method, and the copy in TCRdb shows in-frame clones only, minus some. V, J and clone size are taken as reported in that table, and D and trimming were inferred from the DNA itself. The sample contains roughly 200,000 clones, around 85% of which appear only once. The CDR3 spans 13 residues. The germline V and J ends were trimmed by 6 bases and 1 base, with 9 bases remaining between them. The gene calls are TRBV12-3 or TRBV12-4 and TRBJ1-2; no reliable D call. Sequenced input: peripheral blood. This sequence originates from a human donor with active or convalescent COVID-19. The donor label of this sample is uncertain. The DNA for the CDR3 is TGTGCCAGCAGGTTGGAGGGTAACTATGGCTACACCTTC. This gives the protein CASRLEGNYGYTF.